This paragraph covers one TCR beta chain sequence. Its specific antigen is unknown. No base quality information exists; no much larger clone differs at one position. Every bulk PBMC sample was loaded with the same fixed amount of roughly 400 ng of DNA. TCR beta CDR3 sequences were amplified from genomic DNA with the immunoSEQ TCRb Assay kit following manufacturer instructions. The KAPA Library Quantification Kit for Illumina platforms was used to quantify pooled libraries by qPCR. Pooled libraries were clustered at 0.6-1.1 pM and sequenced on an Illumina NextSeq 500. On the authors' methods: TCR data were analyzed with immunoSEQ ANALYZER and the R LymphoSeq package. A rearrangement efficiency score was calculated as productive divided by the sum of productive and non-productive CDR3 sequences. Clonality was assessed using the Gini coefficient and diversity using the Renyi index at alpha=1, with pairwise comparisons between timepoints within each patient. In LymphoSeq, clonal relatedness was computed with an edit distance of 3 and repertoire similarity was computed with the Bhattacharyya coefficient. Linear discriminant analysis on week-3 changes in clonality and diversity was built with the R MASS and caret packages to classify response. In TCRdb, the immuneACCESS table is reduced to in-frame sequences with V and J assigned. These tables do not hold every clone; where another copy was compared, an unresolved V gene accounts for under half, and the others remain unexplained. The V and J calls and the clone size are those of that table, but D and trimming were determined from the DNA. This sample gives roughly 25,000 clones in total; roughly nine tenths of them show up just once. Of the sample, around 4.2% is held by the ten largest clones.

The sample is drawn from a study of blood T cell dynamics during melanoma immunotherapy (dated by TCRdb to the early 2020s). The study in broad terms: All patients had metastatic melanoma and were given first-line pembrolizumab or nivolumab plus ipilimumab as standard of care in the United Kingdom. Peripheral T cell receptor repertoires of metastatic melanoma patients were profiled before and after one cycle of checkpoint inhibitor therapy to find early correlates of response. Consecutive patients formed a training cohort, and a further independent group of patients from the same centre was pooled into an external validation set.

The time point label, as the study defines it: pre-treatment baseline. Blood samples were taken before treatment (T0) and at week 3 (W3), following the first cycle of checkpoint blockade. Except for a couple of patients with rapid clinical progression, response was assessed 12 weeks after the first infusion by RECIST 1.1; disease control meant complete response, partial response or stable disease. Patients with prior systemic cancer treatment, concomitant immunosuppressant therapy or synchronous other active malignancies were excluded. To track both circulating cells and T cell turnover, TCR beta was sequenced from bulk PBMC as well as from plasma cell-free DNA. PBMC were isolated from blood with Lymphoprep and SepMate tubes, followed by red cell lysis. DNA from PBMC and sorted T cell subsets was extracted with QIAamp DNA Blood Mini kits. Study-wide conclusions, independent of this receptor: Unlike progressors, patients who went on to achieve disease control showed a bifurcated reorganization of the PBMC repertoire at W3, with either increased clonality or increased diversity. The study could not determine whether the T cell clones driving repertoire changes were melanoma-specific or reflected general immune activation. The relatively small sample size was acknowledged as a potential limitation on generalization of the results.

This clonotype was sampled from a human donor with melanoma. Sequencing was performed on blood, taken from a patient treated with checkpoint blockade.

DNA sequence: TGTGCCAGCAGCTCAGGGTACCAAGAGACCCAGTACTTC. Translated, it gives CASSSGYQETQYF. The chain was built from TRBV7-3 and TRBJ2-5; perhaps TRBD1 is the D gene, with 5 bases matching. Trimming at the junction amounts to 4 bases on V and 0 bases on J, and the germline ends lie 6 bases apart. CDR3 length: 13 amino acids, cysteine to phenylalanine. The DNA shown is the 39-base CDR3, in frame from base 1. CDR1 and CDR2 (SGHTA, FQGTGA) derive from the germline V gene.